This T cell receptor beta chain comes out of a study of identical twins. The ends lost 5 bases at V and 4 bases at J; junction bases unmatched: 3. Per germline, CDR1 SEHNR and CDR2 FQNEAQ (reference sequence). This CDR3 region has 13 residues. This clonotype was seen a few times. TCRdb re-analysed the 5' RACE reads in MiXCR, keeping a single row per CDR3 protein. The sample lists approximately 350,000 distinct CDR3 sequences; about 12% were seen once. Another study also made use of these data, one on yellow fever vaccine responses in identical twins.

J is TRBJ1-1 and V is TRBV7-9; 8 positions match TRBD1. This receptor was taken from a woman aged 18-35 years in good health. What was sequenced was CD8+ T cells sorted from blood. The CDR3 nucleotides are TGTGCCAGCAGCAATACAGGGGGCACTGAAGCTTTCTTT. As protein: CASSNTGGTEAFF. The variable domain in full, with the rest retrieved from reference TRBV7-9 and TRBJ1-1, is DTGVSQNPRHKITKRGQNVTFRCDPISEHNRLYWYRQTLGQGPEFLTYFQNEAQLEKSRLLSDRFSAERPKGSFSTLEIQRTEQGDSAMYLCASSNTGGTEAFFGQGTRLTVV.